These 28 T cell receptor beta chains originate from one sample sequenced in a study of T cell responses to AZD1222 COVID-19 vaccine. Data came from immunoSEQ multiplex PCR; TCRdb stores just in-frame clones and leaves some out. The repertoire holds around 140,000 clones, with about 93% as singletons. Sequencing used peripheral blood, obtained on day 0 of AZD1222 vaccination. The receptors here all came from an adult in good health.

The chain recombines TRBV19 with TRBJ2-1, with 7 bases that match TRBD2. The CDR3 totals 12 residues. V was pared by 6 bases and J by 12 bases, with 8 bases of the junction left unmatched. CDR1 LNHDA and CDR2 SQIVND come from the germline V gene (reference sequence). CDR3 coding DNA: TGTGCCAGTAGGGGTAGCGGCGGGGGGCAGTTCTTC. It specifies CASRGSGGGQFF.

The chain carries TRBV27 and TRBJ2-5; 11 bases map to TRBD2. CDR3 length: 16 amino acids. Germline lookup yields CDR1 MNHEY and CDR2 SMNVEV (reference sequence). The V segment lost 2 bases and the J segment 5 bases; nucleotides outside the gene matches: 7. The CDR3 spells CASSLTLAGGSETQYF. CDR3 bases: TGTGCCAGCAGTTTAACCCTAGCGGGGGGTTCCGAGACCCAGTACTTC.

The chain links TRBV6-5 to TRBJ2-7; possible D gene TRBD1, 5 bases. Germline CDR1 and CDR2: MNHEY and SVGAGI. The CDR3 is 12 residues long. Trimming shortened V by 4 bases and J by 3 bases, and 7 bases separated the two germline ends. CDR3 region: CASSLQVYEQYF. DNA of the CDR3: TGTGCCAGCAGTTTACAGGTCTACGAGCAGTACTTC.

This chain links TRBV11-2 with TRBJ1-4; TRBD1 might be the D (5 bases). The CDR3 has 15 residues. Germline-derived CDR1 and CDR2 are SGHAT and FQNNGV. The V gene lost 1 base and the J gene lost 5 bases, with 11 bases spanning the gap. CDR3 residues: CASSLASRGNEKLFF. The CDR3 DNA follows: TGTGCCAGCAGCTTAGCGTCACGGGGGAATGAAAAACTGTTTTTT.

This sequence joins TRBV30 and TRBJ2-7; tentative D call: TRBD1 (6 bases). Germline-derived CDR1 and CDR2 are GTSNPN and SVGIG (reference sequence). This CDR3 region has 13 residues. V lost 0 bases and J lost 6, with 12 bases in between. Written as DNA, the CDR3 is TGTGCCTGGAGTGTACGGACAGAAACCGAGCAGTACTTC. Translating gives CAWSVRTETEQYF.

The genes are TRBV7-2 and TRBJ1-6; no reliable D call. CDR3 size: 15 residues. The germline CDR1 and CDR2 sequences are SGHTA and FQGNSA. Trimming shortened V by 1 base and J by 9 bases, and 13 bases separated the two germline ends. CDR3 loop: CASSLGQGVVSPLHF. The DNA of the CDR3 is TGTGCCAGCAGCTTAGGGCAAGGAGTTGTTTCACCCCTCCACTTT.

The gene calls are TRBV10-3 and TRBJ1-5; TRBD1 might be the D (5 bases). Trimming pared 2 bases from V and 1 base from J, leaving 21 bases between. CDR3 length: 19 amino acids. CDR1 is ENHRY, CDR2 SYGVKD, per germline. CDR3 amino acids: CAISEAGTGGIWSNQPQHF. The CDR3 bases are TGTGCCATCAGTGAGGCCGGGACCGGGGGAATTTGGAGCAATCAGCCCCAGCATTTT.

This chain connects TRBV12-5 to TRBJ2-3; 14 bases are shared with TRBD2. Germline V CDR1 and CDR2: LGHNT, FRNRAP. V lost 5 bases, J lost 0 bases, and 19 bases stayed unmatched. The CDR3 sequence is 22 residues long. The DNA of the CDR3 is TGTGCTAGTGGTCCCCCGACTAGCGGGAGGGCCCAGTCCTCTCGGAGCACAGATACGCAGTATTTT. Amino acids: CASGPPTSGRAQSSRSTDTQYF.

The chain couples TRBV28 to TRBJ1-4; unclear D gene. Germline V gene sequence: CDR1 MDHEN, CDR2 SYDVKM. V was trimmed by 3 bases and J by 3 bases, leaving 8 bases between them. The CDR3 totals 14 residues. Here the CDR3 reads CASSLPQANEKLFF. The DNA of the CDR3 is TGTGCCAGCAGTTTGCCCCAGGCTAATGAAAAACTGTTTTTT. The complete variable domain, with remaining parts taken from reference TRBV28 and TRBJ1-4, reads DVKVTQSSRYLVKRTGEKVFLECVQDMDHENMFWYRQDPGLGLRLIYFSYDVKMKEKGDIPEGYSVSREKKERFSLILESASTNQTSMYLCASSLPQANEKLFFGSGTQLSVL.

This chain uses TRBV7-2 with TRBJ1-5, with a possible D match to TRBD1 (5 bases). CDR3 length: 15 amino acids. V gave up 4 bases and J gave up 4 bases, with 14 bases separating them. Germline V gives CDR1 SGHTA, CDR2 FQGNSA. The CDR3 sequence: CASSWDGTSNQPQHF. Here the CDR3 DNA reads TGTGCCAGCAGCTGGGACGGGACCTCAAATCAGCCCCAGCATTTT.

The V call is TRBV9, the J call TRBJ1-5; TRBD1 matches at 7 bases. CDR1 SGDLS and CDR2 YYNGEE come from the germline V gene. Losses at the gene ends were 3 bases for V and 4 bases for J; bases not matched to a gene: 4. The length of the CDR3 is 14 residues. The CDR3 nucleotides are TGTGCCAGCAGCGCCGGGACAGCTAATCAGCCCCAGCATTTT. It yields the protein CASSAGTANQPQHF.

The genes are TRBV28 and TRBJ1-1; D is perhaps TRBD1 (5 bases). The V end was cut by 3 bases, the J end by 6 bases, with 11 bases between. The germline gives CDR1 MDHEN, CDR2 SYDVKM. CDR3 length equals 13 residues. The CDR3 coding sequence is TGTGCCAGCAGTTTCGGGGCTCTGGCTGAAGCTTTCTTT. This sequence encodes CASSFGALAEAFF.

The chain is built from TRBV6-5 and TRBJ1-4; D is perhaps TRBD1 (6 bases). Germline CDR1 and CDR2: MNHEY and SVGAGI. V dropped 2 bases and J dropped 8 bases, with 18 bases sitting between them. This CDR3 spans 16 amino acids. This chain's CDR3 is CASSYMGGGAEEKLFF. The CDR3 coding sequence is TGTGCCAGCAGTTACATGGGAGGGGGGGCGGAGGAAAAACTGTTTTTT.

The chain carries TRBV10-3 and TRBJ2-5; tentatively, D is TRBD1 (7 bases). Germline V gene sequence: CDR1 ENHRY, CDR2 SYGVKD. Trimming stripped 4 bases from V and 5 bases from J, with 17 bases between. The CDR3 runs to 15 residues. The CDR3 region is CAISAIGQGGETQYF. The DNA for the CDR3 is TGTGCCATCAGTGCAATCGGCCAGGGGGGCGAGACCCAGTACTTC.

This clone was observed a single time. The V and J genes are TRBV18 and TRBJ1-5; D gene unclear. The CDR3 sequence is 15 residues long. Germline loops: CDR1 KGHSH, CDR2 LQKENI. Between the trimmed V and J ends, which lost 1 base and 7 bases, there was a span of 14 bases. CDR3 sequence reads: CASSPRREYSQPQHF. The CDR3 bases are TGTGCCAGCTCACCACGGAGAGAATACTCCCAGCCCCAGCATTTT. The entire variable domain, with the rest obtained from reference TRBV18 and TRBJ1-5, is as follows: NAGVMQNPRHLVRRRGQEARLRCSPMKGHSHVYWYRQLPEEGLKFMVYLQKENIIDESGMPKERFSAEFPKEGPSILRIQQVVRGDSAAYFCASSPRREYSQPQHFGDGTRLSIL.

The DNA for the CDR3 is TGTGCCAGCAGCCGTAGCGGGGGCCACTACGAGCAGTACTTC. Translating it yields CASSRSGGHYEQYF. This chain connects TRBV13 to TRBJ2-7; 9 nucleotides align to TRBD2. This CDR3 has 14 amino acids. J was trimmed by 3 bases and V by 5 bases; bases with no gene match: 5. The germline gives CDR1 PRHDT, CDR2 FYEKMQ (reference sequence).

The chain links TRBV6-5 to TRBJ1-2; 9 bases match TRBD1. Per the germline V gene, CDR1 is MNHEY and CDR2 is SVGAGI. With 5 bases clipped from V and 2 bases from J, the junction kept 9 bases outside the gene matches. This CDR3 has 16 amino acids. The CDR3 coding sequence is TGTGCCAGCAGTAACTTACAGGGGGCGCAGAACTATGGCTACACCTTC. Its translation is CASSNLQGAQNYGYTF.

The gene calls are TRBV2 and TRBJ2-3, with a tentative D call TRBD2 (5 bases). CDR3 length equals 11 residues. The germline gives CDR1 SNHLY, CDR2 FYNNEI. The germline V and J ends were trimmed by 6 bases and 7 bases, with 8 bases remaining between them. CDR3 sequence (DNA): TGTGCCAGCAGGGACTCCCATACGCAGTATTTT. It is translated as CASRDSHTQYF.

V is TRBV5-1 and J is TRBJ2-1, with 7 bases aligning to TRBD2. Looked up from germline, CDR1 is SGHRS and CDR2 is YFSETQ. V dropped 0 bases and J dropped 7; count of bases not matched to a gene: 7. The CDR3 contains 15 residues. The CDR3 nucleotides read TGCGCCAGCAGCTTGGTTCGAGCGGGAATGAATGAGCAGTTCTTC. It codes for CASSLVRAGMNEQFF. Full variable domain (remainder filled in from reference TRBV5-1 and TRBJ2-1): KAGVTQTPRYLIKTRGQQVTLSCSPISGHRSVSWYQQTPGQGLQFLFEYFSETQRNKGNFPGRFSGRQFSNSRSEMNVSTLELGDSALYLCASSLVRAGMNEQFFGPGTRLTVL.

This rearrangement joins TRBV7-2 to TRBJ2-7, with 8 bases aligning to TRBD2. The CDR3 consists of 16 residues. Trimming removed 5 bases from V and 2 bases from J; junction bases left unmatched: 11. CDR1 is SGHTA and CDR2 is FQGNSA in the germline V gene. The CDR3 sequence: CASSKALAGSTYEQYF. The CDR3 DNA reads as TGTGCCAGCAGCAAAGCCCTAGCGGGCTCTACCTACGAGCAGTACTTC.

The genes are TRBV7-9 and TRBJ2-7; no clear D. CDR3 length: 12 amino acids. V was shortened by 5 bases and J by 3 bases, with 8 bases between the two germline ends. CDR1 is SEHNR, CDR2 FQNEAQ, per germline (reference sequence). CDR3 nucleotide sequence: TGTGCCAGCAGCCCCCGCTACTACGAGCAGTACTTC. Its translation is CASSPRYYEQYF.

CDR3 residues: CASRPSPGRAYAYEQYF. CDR3 nucleotides: TGTGCCAGCAGGCCTTCTCCCGGGAGAGCCTACGCCTACGAGCAGTACTTC. The rearrangement links TRBV27 to TRBJ2-7, with D maybe TRBD2 (6 bases). The V gene's germline CDR1 is MNHEY and CDR2 SMNVEV (reference sequence). With 6 bases removed from V and 2 bases from J, the gap between germline ends came to 23 bases. The CDR3 is 17 residues long.

The V and J genes are TRBV3-1 (or the pseudogene TRBV3-2) and TRBJ2-1; 7 nucleotides match TRBD1. The CDR3 has 13 amino acids. V shed 5 bases and J 8 bases; nucleotides not matched to a gene: 6. Germline V CDR1 and CDR2: LGHDT, YNNKEL (reference sequence). The CDR3 loop reads CASSSRGSDEQFF. DNA of the CDR3: TGTGCCAGCAGCTCCAGGGGGAGCGATGAGCAGTTCTTC.

This clone was recorded only once. This chain joins TRBV19 and TRBJ2-2, with D uncertain. V was clipped by 10 bases and J by 2 bases, with 17 bases between them. Germline loops: CDR1 LNHDA, CDR2 SQIVND (reference sequence). This CDR3 comprises 15 residues. CDR3 protein: CATRTVLVNTGELFF. CDR3 sequence (DNA): TGTGCCACCCGGACCGTTCTAGTCAACACCGGGGAGCTGTTTTTT.

The V call is TRBV5-1, the J call TRBJ1-1, with 7 positions matching TRBD1. The CDR3 runs to 15 residues. After removal of 4 bases from V and 0 bases from J, the junction contained 6 bases not matched to a gene. Germline V gene data show CDR1 as SGHRS and CDR2 as YFSETQ. CDR3 region: CASSRPGQMNTEAFF. CDR3 bases: TGCGCCAGCAGCAGGCCGGGACAGATGAACACTGAAGCTTTCTTT.

The gene calls are TRBV12-5 and TRBJ2-7; 8 nucleotides align to TRBD2. Losses at the gene ends were 4 bases for V and 3 bases for J; bases not matched to a gene: 5. CDR3 length equals 14 residues. CDR1 is LGHNT, CDR2 FRNRAP, per germline. The CDR3 DNA reads as TGTGCTAGTGGTTCTCCGGGACTAGTCTACGAGCAGTACTTC. Amino acid sequence: CASGSPGLVYEQYF.

The chain carries TRBV19 and TRBJ2-7, with TRBD2 identical over 10 bases. The CDR3 extends over 14 amino acids. V shed 3 bases, J shed 6 bases, and the junction held 5 bases outside the gene matches. CDR1 LNHDA and CDR2 SQIVND come from the germline V gene (reference sequence). CDR3 sequence: CASSILAGEGEQYF. Written as DNA, the CDR3 is TGTGCCAGTAGTATTCTAGCGGGAGAGGGCGAGCAGTACTTC.

The rearrangement links TRBV3-1 (or the pseudogene TRBV3-2) to TRBJ1-1; the D is unclear. This CDR3 has 12 residues. Germline V gene lookup returns CDR1 LGHDT and CDR2 YNNKEL (reference sequence). Between the trimmed V and J ends, which lost 3 bases and 5 bases, there was a span of 7 bases. The CDR3 loop reads CASSHAQTEAFF. The CDR3 DNA reads as TGTGCCAGCAGCCATGCCCAGACTGAAGCTTTCTTT.